A single sample is the source of the 14 T cell receptor beta chains below, sequenced in a study of blood T cell repertoires in COVID-19. Sequencing was performed with immunoSEQ multiplex PCR; in TCRdb, only in-frame clones are kept and a portion is missing. The data show 150,000 to 200,000 clones, about 92% seen once. Sequenced: peripheral blood. The receptors originated from a woman between 55 and 75 years old with COVID-19, enrolled during active disease.

The chain uses TRBV5-1 and TRBJ1-2, with a possible D match to TRBD1 (6 bases). This CDR3 comprises 15 residues. Trimming pared 0 bases from V and 4 bases from J, leaving 13 bases between. CDR1 is SGHRS and CDR2 is YFSETQ in the germline V gene. CDR3 nucleotides: TGCGCCAGCAGCTTGGAAGTAACAGGGCGCTATGGCTACACCTTC. Translated, it gives CASSLEVTGRYGYTF.

The chain uses TRBV24-1 and TRBJ2-2, with 10 nucleotides matching TRBD2. Germline CDR1 and CDR2: KGHDR and SFDVKD. The CDR3 has 18 amino acids. The J segment lost 4 bases and the V segment lost 5 bases, leaving 12 bases of the junction unmatched. CDR3 sequence reads: CATSADSGGTPGTGELFF. The CDR3 region has the DNA TGTGCCACCAGTGCGGATAGCGGGGGGACTCCGGGCACCGGGGAGCTGTTTTTT.

The DNA for the CDR3 is TGTGCCAGCACCCTGAGGCGGGACAACTATGGCTACACCTTC. This gives the protein CASTLRRDNYGYTF. V usage is TRBV7-9 and J usage is TRBJ1-2; D is possibly TRBD1 (5 bases). The CDR3 is made up of 14 amino acids. Between the trimmed V and J ends, which lost 7 bases and 2 bases, there was a span of 14 bases. Germline assignment: CDR1 SEHNR and CDR2 FQNEAQ (reference sequence).

The chain has TRBV2 and TRBJ1-1; a weak D match, TRBD1 (5 bases). Trimming removed 6 bases from V and 3 bases from J, with 11 bases in between. Per the germline V gene, CDR1 is SNHLY and CDR2 is FYNNEI. The CDR3 is 13 amino acids. CDR3 sequence (DNA): TGTGCCAGCAGCTTAAGCAGGGACACTGAAGCTTTCTTT. Residues: CASSLSRDTEAFF.

The V and J genes are TRBV5-1 and TRBJ1-4, with D possibly being TRBD1 (5 bases). The germline CDR1 and CDR2 sequences are SGHRS and YFSETQ. Between the trimmed V and J ends, which lost 4 bases and 0 bases, there was a span of 16 bases. The CDR3 covers 17 residues. The CDR3 bases are TGCGCCAGCAGCCCGGGTGGAGGGGATCCAACTAATGAAAAACTGTTTTTT. Protein product: CASSPGGGDPTNEKLFF.

The gene calls are TRBV30 and TRBJ1-2; the match to TRBD1 covers 9 bases. Germline-derived CDR1 and CDR2 are GTSNPN and SVGIG (reference sequence). The CDR3 spans 13 residues. The V segment lost 3 bases and the J segment 6 bases; nucleotides outside the gene matches: 5. This CDR3 is CAWSRTGVHGYTF. CDR3 DNA sequence: TGTGCCTGGAGCCGGACAGGGGTCCATGGCTACACCTTC.

V and J are TRBV7-2 and TRBJ2-1; D ambiguous. Trimming stripped 4 bases from V and 3 bases from J, with 4 bases between. The germline CDR1 and CDR2 sequences are SGHTA and FQGNSA. This CDR3 has 12 amino acids. The CDR3 nucleotides are TGTGCCAGCAGCTACAGCTACAATGAGCAGTTCTTC. Its translation: CASSYSYNEQFF.

The gene calls are TRBV27 and TRBJ1-1; D is uncertain. The CDR3 runs 17 residues. V lost 2 bases and J lost 0, with 16 bases in between. CDR1 is MNHEY and CDR2 is SMNVEV in the germline V gene (reference sequence). CDR3 sequence (DNA): TGTGCCAGCAGTTTACAGTACCTAACGGGGATGAACACTGAAGCTTTCTTT. Encoded protein: CASSLQYLTGMNTEAFF.

The gene calls are TRBV6-2 or TRBV6-3 and TRBJ2-6; D is unresolved. The V gene lost 5 bases and the J gene lost 0 bases, with 11 bases spanning the gap. There are 16 residues in the CDR3. Germline lookup yields CDR1 MNHEY and CDR2 SVGEGT. CDR3 in DNA: TGTGCCAGCAGTACCACCGGGTCCTCTGGGGCCAACGTCCTGACTTTC. Translating gives CASSTTGSSGANVLTF.

Concerning this clone: Other DNA sequences in this specimen translate into the identical CDR3. This chain links TRBV27 with TRBJ1-3, with D uncertain. This CDR3 has 13 residues. Trimming stripped 3 bases from V and 1 base from J, with 4 bases between. Germline CDR1 and CDR2: MNHEY and SMNVEV (reference sequence). The CDR3: CASSFSSGNTIYF. As DNA, the CDR3 is TGTGCCAGCAGTTTCTCGTCTGGAAACACCATATATTTT.

This chain links TRBV27 with TRBJ2-2, with 9 nucleotides matching TRBD2. The CDR3 spans 17 residues. J lost 0 bases, V lost 3 bases, and 5 bases had no gene match. CDR1 and CDR2 from the germline V gene are MNHEY and SMNVEV (reference sequence). CDR3 residues: CASSFPSGEPNTGELFF. The DNA of the CDR3 is TGTGCCAGCAGTTTTCCTAGCGGGGAACCGAACACCGGGGAGCTGTTTTTT.

The chain joins TRBV19 to TRBJ1-2; D is ambiguous. V gave up 1 base and J gave up 4 bases, with 10 bases separating them. Germline assignment: CDR1 LNHDA and CDR2 SQIVND (reference sequence). This CDR3 comprises 14 residues. CDR3 nucleotides: TGTGCCAGTAGTATAGGCGGGGTTTCCTATGGCTACACCTTC. Translated, it gives CASSIGGVSYGYTF.

The V gene is TRBV7-2, the J gene TRBJ2-5, with D possibly matching TRBD2 (5 bases). CDR1 is SGHTA and CDR2 is FQGNSA in the germline V gene. V was clipped by 2 bases and J by 2 bases, with 6 bases between them. The CDR3 is 13 residues long. DNA for the CDR3: TGTGCCAGCAGCTTACAGCGGCAAGAGACCCAGTACTTC. Translating gives CASSLQRQETQYF.

The gene calls are TRBV6-5 and TRBJ1-2, with 9 bases identical to TRBD1. Germline CDR1 is MNHEY and CDR2 is SVGAGI. V was clipped by 6 bases and J by 8 bases; unmatched bases: 4. This CDR3 has 12 amino acids. DNA of the CDR3: TGTGCCAGCAGCTGGACAGGGGACGGCTACACCTTC. It yields the protein CASSWTGDGYTF.